The 20 T cell receptor beta chains below all came from one sample that was sequenced in a study of T-cell memory formation after mild COVID-19. Via MiXCR, TCRdb re-called the 5' RACE reads, giving one row per CDR3 protein. The table has 40,000 to 55,000 distinct CDR3 sequences, 9.5% to 15% seen once. The sample consisted of PBMCs or a T cell subset sorted from them (not recorded which). Source of these receptors: a man between 18 and 29 years old who had mild COVID-19 (a few samples of this study predate the infection). Cell type and time point are not known.

The rearrangement joins TRBV4-2 to TRBJ2-1; D is possibly TRBD1 (7 bases). Germline V gene lookup returns CDR1 LGHNA and CDR2 YNFKEQ. This CDR3 contains 18 residues. The germline V and J ends were trimmed by 0 bases and 4 bases, with 19 bases remaining between them. CDR3 nucleotides: TGTGCCAGCAGCCAAGAGGGCCCCTCAGGGGGGATTTACAATGAGCAGTTCTTC. Its protein product is CASSQEGPSGGIYNEQFF.

This clonotype was detected ten times or more. This chain links TRBV5-1 with TRBJ2-1; 8 bases line up with TRBD1. The CDR3 consists of 14 residues. Per the germline V gene, CDR1 is SGHRS and CDR2 is YFSETQ. With V trimmed by 4 bases and J by 5 bases, 5 bases remained unmatched. CDR3: CASSVQGADNEQFF. The CDR3 nucleotides read TGCGCCAGCAGCGTCCAGGGGGCGGACAATGAGCAGTTCTTC.

The chain recombines TRBV14 with TRBJ2-1; D not certain. The CDR3 is made up of 12 amino acids. CDR1 and CDR2 (germline): SGHDN, FVKESK. Trimming shortened V by 4 bases and J by 10 bases, and 11 bases separated the two germline ends. CDR3 region: CASSPTMGEQFF. DNA of the CDR3: TGTGCCAGCAGCCCTACGATGGGAGAGCAGTTCTTC.

The chain joins TRBV20-1 to TRBJ1-2, with D possibly TRBD1 on 5 matching bases. V lost 6 bases to trimming and J lost 5 bases, with 13 bases between them. Looked up from germline, CDR1 is DFQATT and CDR2 is SNEGSKA (reference sequence). This CDR3 is built from 12 residues. Here the CDR3 reads CSAVPGPYGYTF. CDR3 nucleotide sequence: TGCAGTGCCGTCCCGGGGCCTTATGGCTACACCTTC.

The CDR3 DNA reads TGTGCCAGCAGTCTACTAGCGGCTTACAATGAGCAGTTCTTC. Protein: CASSLLAAYNEQFF. The genes are TRBV6-6 and TRBJ2-1; 8 bases are a match to TRBD2. Germline V gene data show CDR1 as MNHNY and CDR2 as SVGAGI (reference sequence). The V gene end was trimmed by 5 bases and the J gene end by 4 bases; junction bases not matched to a gene: 4. The CDR3 spans 14 residues.

This clonotype was counted between two and nine times. The chain couples TRBV9 to TRBJ2-5; a possible D gene is TRBD2 (7 bases). CDR1 and CDR2 (germline): SGDLS, YYNGEE. Trimming took 1 base from V and 5 from J, leaving 18 bases between them. This CDR3 comprises 16 residues. The CDR3 sequence: CASSVSGGGARETQYF. CDR3 nucleotides: TGTGCCAGCAGCGTAAGCGGAGGGGGGGCTAGGGAGACCCAGTACTTC.

The rearrangement joins TRBV5-1 to TRBJ2-1; perhaps TRBD1 as D (5 bases). Germline V gene lookup returns CDR1 SGHRS and CDR2 YFSETQ. V shed 3 bases and J shed 9 bases, with 19 bases lying between them. The CDR3 consists of 15 residues. The CDR3 nucleotides are TGCGCCAGCAGCTCGCCACAGGAGAATCGTATTGAGCAGTTCTTC. This codes for CASSSPQENRIEQFF.

J is TRBJ1-5 and V is TRBV10-2; the D is unclear. Deletions cut 6 bases from V and 3 bases from J, with 9 bases between. Looked up from germline, CDR1 is WSHSY and CDR2 is SAAADI. This CDR3 has 13 amino acids. For the CDR3, the DNA is TGCGCCAGCAGGGTCGGGATCAATCAGCCCCAGCATTTT. Translation gives CASRVGINQPQHF.

This clonotype was found a few times. J is TRBJ2-4 and V is TRBV23-1; 8 bases agree with TRBD2. TRBV23-1 qualifies as an ORF whose function is uncertain. The V segment lost 1 base and the J segment 1 base; nucleotides outside the gene matches: 0. The CDR3 covers 15 residues. This chain's CDR3 is CASSQCGGAKNIQYF. CDR3 nucleotides: TGCGCCAGCAGTCAATGCGGGGGGGCCAAAAACATTCAGTACTTC.

The chain links TRBV4-3 to TRBJ2-6, with 9 bases identical to TRBD1. The CDR3 runs 18 residues. Germline V gives CDR1 LGHNA, CDR2 YSLEER. Trimming at V came to 0 bases and at J to 0 bases, leaving 3 bases not matched to a gene. Written as DNA, the CDR3 is TGCGCCAGCAGCCAAGAGGGACAGGGAAGCTCTGGGGCCAACGTCCTGACTTTC. Translating gives CASSQEGQGSSGANVLTF.

This clonotype was seen at least ten times. The chain couples TRBV5-1 to TRBJ1-2; D may be TRBD1 (6 bases). Germline CDR1 is SGHRS and CDR2 is YFSETQ. The V gene lost 0 bases and the J gene lost 7 bases, with 13 bases spanning the gap. The CDR3 spans 14 residues. CDR3 DNA: TGCGCCAGCAGCTTGGACGCGTCGGGGGCTGGCTACACCTTC. Protein sequence: CASSLDASGAGYTF.

V and J are TRBV10-3 and TRBJ1-5; D is uncertain. CDR3 length: 16 residues. From germline, CDR1 is ENHRY and CDR2 SYGVKD. The V end was cut by 0 bases, the J end by 3 bases, with 12 bases between. The CDR3 DNA sequence: TGTGCCATCAGTGAGTCGAACGCCGGGGTCAATCAGCCCCAGCATTTT. This sequence encodes CAISESNAGVNQPQHF.

There are a few counts of this clonotype. CDR3 residues: CASSHYVAGGGNEQFF. For the CDR3, the DNA is TGTGCCAGCAGCCATTACGTAGCGGGTGGCGGGAATGAGCAGTTCTTC. The chain employs TRBV11-3 and TRBJ2-1, with TRBD2 matching over 7 bases. Germline V gene data show CDR1 as SGHNT and CDR2 as YENEEA. V was pared by 5 bases and J by 7 bases, with 14 bases of the junction left unmatched. The CDR3 is 16 residues long.

This clonotype was observed a few times. V usage is TRBV11-2 and J usage is TRBJ2-2, with D possibly being TRBD1 or TRBD2 (6 bases each). The V gene's germline CDR1 is SGHAT and CDR2 FQNNGV. V shed 5 bases and J shed 4 bases, with 14 bases lying between them. The CDR3 covers 15 residues. CDR3: CASSPGASSTGELFF. The CDR3 DNA follows: TGTGCCAGCAGCCCGGGGGCCTCGAGCACCGGGGAGCTGTTTTTT. The full variable domain, rest sourced from reference TRBV11-2 and TRBJ2-2, is EAGVAQSPRYKIIEKRQSVAFWCNPISGHATLYWYQQILGQGPKLLIQFQNNGVVDDSQLPKDRFSAERLKGVDSTLKIQPAKLEDSAVYLCASSPGASSTGELFFGEGSRLTVL.

This clonotype was seen ten or more times. V and J are TRBV10-3 and TRBJ1-5; D is perhaps TRBD1 (5 bases). The V end was cut by 0 bases, the J end by 5 bases, with 17 bases between. The germline gives CDR1 ENHRY, CDR2 SYGVKD. The CDR3 is made up of 17 amino acids. The CDR3: CAISESEGSHFYQPQHF. CDR3 nucleotides: TGTGCCATCAGTGAGTCCGAGGGGTCCCACTTCTATCAGCCCCAGCATTTT.

The table lists this clonotype with a few counts. This sequence joins TRBV9 and TRBJ2-3; possibly TRBD1 for D (7 bases). The germline V and J ends were trimmed by 0 bases and 4 bases, with 12 bases remaining between them. Germline CDR1 is SGDLS and CDR2 is YYNGEE. This CDR3 is 15 amino acids long. The DNA for the CDR3 is TGTGCCAGCAGCGTAGTTCAGGGGGGACCAGATACGCAGTATTTT. Its protein is CASSVVQGGPDTQYF.

The gene calls are TRBV11-2 and TRBJ2-1, with 10 positions matching TRBD1. The junction had 5 bases not matched to a gene; V was cut back by 2 bases and J by 7 bases. Germline assignment: CDR1 SGHAT and CDR2 FQNNGV. The CDR3 runs 15 residues. The CDR3 DNA follows: TGTGCCAGCAGCTTATTGACAGGGGGCAAGAATGAGCAGTTCTTC. It codes for CASSLLTGGKNEQFF.

This clonotype is medium-sized by share. V gene TRBV29-1 combines with J gene TRBJ2-1; 7 bases match TRBD1. Germline V gene sequence: CDR1 SQVTM, CDR2 ANQGSEA. The CDR3 runs 14 residues. V gave up 6 bases and J gave up 7 bases; unmatched junction bases: 12. The CDR3 nucleotides are TGCAGCGTACTACAGGGGATCCTAGGGAATGAGCAGTTCTTC. Amino acid sequence: CSVLQGILGNEQFF.

This clonotype was counted at least ten times. The chain has TRBV7-2 and TRBJ2-1; D ambiguous. V was pared by 5 bases and J by 6 bases, with 17 bases between. Per germline, CDR1 SGHTA and CDR2 FQGNSA. This CDR3 comprises 15 residues. The CDR3 here is CASSPYMGNSNEQFF. In DNA form, the CDR3 reads TGTGCCAGCAGCCCGTACATGGGGAATTCCAATGAGCAGTTCTTC.

This clonotype was found many times. The chain couples TRBV18 to TRBJ2-5; perhaps TRBD2 as D (5 bases). The CDR3 is 14 residues long. In germline, CDR1 is KGHSH, CDR2 LQKENI. Trimming took 6 bases from V and 1 from J, leaving 12 bases between them. CDR3 amino acids: CASSTPGSQETQYF. The CDR3 DNA is TGTGCCAGCTCCACTCCGGGGTCCCAAGAGACCCAGTACTTC. The variable domain in full, completed from reference TRBV18 and TRBJ2-5, reads NAGVMQNPRHLVRRRGQEARLRCSPMKGHSHVYWYRQLPEEGLKFMVYLQKENIIDESGMPKERFSAEFPKEGPSILRIQQVVRGDSAAYFCASSTPGSQETQYFGPGTRLLVL.